This record looks at one T cell receptor (beta chain) sequence and its context. Sequenced by immunoSEQ multiplex PCR; TCRdb stores in-frame clones only, minus some. The repertoire holds about 110,000 clones, approximately 65% seen once, with about 7.1% in the top ten. This record comes from a study of blood T cell repertoires in COVID-19. The sample taken for sequencing was peripheral blood. This receptor was obtained from a woman in her sixties with acute or convalescent COVID-19.

This CDR3 is CASSPGVWGTGFF. The CDR3 region has the DNA TGTGCCAGCAGTCCCGGGGTATGGGGGACAGGTTTCTTT. J is TRBJ1-1 and V is TRBV28; TRBD1 matches 8 bases. In germline, CDR1 is MDHEN, CDR2 SYDVKM. This CDR3 contains 13 residues. The trim removed 5 bases at V and 13 bases at J, leaving 12 bases unmatched.